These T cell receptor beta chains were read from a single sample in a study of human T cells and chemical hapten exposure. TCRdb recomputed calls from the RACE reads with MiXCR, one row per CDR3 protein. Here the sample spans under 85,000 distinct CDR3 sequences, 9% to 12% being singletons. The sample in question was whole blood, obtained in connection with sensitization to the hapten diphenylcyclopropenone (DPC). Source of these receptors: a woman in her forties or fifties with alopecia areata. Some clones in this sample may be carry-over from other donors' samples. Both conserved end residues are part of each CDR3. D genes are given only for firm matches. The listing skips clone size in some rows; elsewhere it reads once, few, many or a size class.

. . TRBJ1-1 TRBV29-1 TGCAGCGTTGGGGCCACGGTGAACACTGAAGCTTTCTTT CSVGATVNTEAFF
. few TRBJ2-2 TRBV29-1 TGCAGCGTTGAAGATCCCGGGGAGCTGTTTTTT CSVEDPGELFF
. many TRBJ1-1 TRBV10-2 TGCGCCAGCAGTGAGGGTCATGAAGCTTTCTTT CASSEGHEAFF
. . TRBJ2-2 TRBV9 TGTGCCAGCAGCGTAGCTGCGACGGGCGGGGAGCTGTTTTTT CASSVAATGGELFF
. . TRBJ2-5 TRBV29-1 TGCAGCGCCGGGCAACTCGGAGGGGAGACCCAGTACTTC CSAGQLGGETQYF
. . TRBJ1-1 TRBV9 TGTGCCAGCACCGGGGTTACAGGGTACACTGAAGCTTTCTTT CASTGVTGYTEAFF
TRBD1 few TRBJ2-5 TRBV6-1 TGTGCCACCGGGGACAGGTCAAAAGAGACCCAGTACTTC CATGDRSKETQYF
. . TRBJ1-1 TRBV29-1 TGCAGCGTGGCAGGGACAACTATCACTGAAGCTTTCTTT CSVAGTTITEAFF
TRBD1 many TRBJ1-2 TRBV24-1 TGTGCCACCAGCGCAGGGGGAACTAACTATGGCTACACCTTC CATSAGGTNYGYTF
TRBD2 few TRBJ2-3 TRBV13 TGTGCCAGCAGCTTCATAGCGGGAGGGCGCACAGATACGCAGTATTTT CASSFIAGGRTDTQYF
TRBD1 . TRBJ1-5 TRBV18 TGTGCCAGCTCACGAGGGGGCAACAGCAATCAGCCCCAGCATTTT CASSRGGNSNQPQHF
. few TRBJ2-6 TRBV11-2 TGTGCCAGCAGCTTAGTCTCTGGGGCCAACGTCCTGACTTTC CASSLVSGANVLTF
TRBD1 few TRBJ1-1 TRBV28 TGTGCCAGCAGTTTTCCCGGGACAGGGGGCCCTGAAGCTTTCTTT CASSFPGTGGPEAFF
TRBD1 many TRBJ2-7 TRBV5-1 TGCGCCAGCAGCTTAGGACAGGGAAAGCAGTACTTC CASSLGQGKQYF
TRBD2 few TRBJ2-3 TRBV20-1 TGCAGTGCTAGCCCCCTAGCGGGGGTCACAGATACGCAGTATTTT CSASPLAGVTDTQYF
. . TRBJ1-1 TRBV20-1 TGCAGTGCTAGAGTCGGGACATTGAACACTGAAGCTTTCTTT CSARVGTLNTEAFF
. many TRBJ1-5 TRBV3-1 TGTGCCAGCAGCCCCTGGGGGGACCATCAGCCCCAGCATTTT CASSPWGDHQPQHF
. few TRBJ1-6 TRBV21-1 TGTGCCAGCAGCAGACCGGGCCACCGGCTTGTACCCCTCCACTTT CASSRPGHRLVPLHF